The 14 T cell receptor beta chains below were found in one sample sequenced in a study of blood T cell repertoires in COVID-19. TCRdb keeps only in-frame clones here, not all; method: immunoSEQ multiplex PCR. This table holds about 40,000 clones, around 92% found once. The specimen was peripheral blood. The receptors stem from a woman at least 80 years old with acute or convalescent COVID-19.

This clone was picked up a small number of times. Written as DNA, the CDR3 is TGTGCCAGCAGCCATGGCCCCCCGGGGCGGGGGGTGGATGAGCAGTTCTTC. Translating it yields CASSHGPPGRGVDEQFF. The rearrangement joins TRBV3-1 (or the pseudogene TRBV3-2) to TRBJ2-1; 8 bases are a match to TRBD2. This CDR3 is built from 17 residues. Germline V gene sequence: CDR1 LGHDT, CDR2 YNNKEL (reference sequence). Trimming took 3 bases from V and 8 from J; bases not matched to a gene: 15.

The J gene is TRBJ1-2, the V gene TRBV30; TRBD1 might be the D (5 bases). Germline V gene data show CDR1 as GTSNPN and CDR2 as SVGIG (reference sequence). CDR3 size: 13 residues. Trimming took off 2 bases at V and 8 bases at J, with 15 bases between the two ends. CDR3 nucleotide sequence: TGTGCCTGGAGTTCGGCAGGGCCGGGCGGCTACACCTTC. This encodes CAWSSAGPGGYTF.

The chain joins TRBV9 to TRBJ1-2, with 8 bases that match TRBD1. Germline CDR1 reads SGDLS; CDR2 reads YYNGEE. The CDR3 is 14 amino acids. Unmatched junction bases numbered 15, after V lost 7 bases and J lost 10 bases. CDR3 loop: CASGTYLPGGAYTF. The DNA for the CDR3 is TGTGCCAGCGGCACCTATTTACCAGGGGGCGCCTACACCTTC.

The rearrangement joins TRBV7-2 to TRBJ1-3, with a weak D call TRBD1 (5 bases). V was trimmed by 0 bases and J by 0 bases, leaving 9 bases between them. From germline, CDR1 is SGHTA and CDR2 FQGNSA. The length of the CDR3 is 16 residues. CDR3 sequence: CASSLAGRASGNTIYF. In nucleotides, the CDR3 is TGTGCCAGCAGCTTAGCCGGCAGGGCCTCTGGAAACACCATATATTTT.

V gene TRBV20-1 combines with J gene TRBJ2-1, with D unresolved. V shed 4 bases and J shed 7 bases, with 5 bases lying between them. The CDR3 runs to 10 residues. Looked up from germline, CDR1 is DFQATT and CDR2 is SNEGSKA (reference sequence). In DNA, the CDR3 is TGCAGTGCTACGTTTAATGAGCAGTTCTTC. Encoded protein: CSATFNEQFF.

This rearrangement joins TRBV2 to TRBJ2-7; D not resolved. The ends were cut back, 1 base at V and 1 base at J, with 5 bases in the middle. The CDR3 is made up of 13 amino acids. The germline V gene encodes CDR1 SNHLY and CDR2 FYNNEI. Written as DNA, the CDR3 is TGTGCCAGCAGTGAAGAGAGTTCCTACGAGCAGTACTTC. It is translated as CASSEESSYEQYF.

The rearrangement joins TRBV7-9 to TRBJ2-1; 7 nucleotides align to TRBD1. CDR1 is SEHNR and CDR2 is FQNEAQ in the germline V gene (reference sequence). V shed 5 bases and J 2 bases; nucleotides not matched to a gene: 3. This CDR3 is 14 amino acids long. The CDR3 DNA follows: TGTGCCAGCAGCCTCGGGACAGCCTACAATGAGCAGTTCTTC. Its translation: CASSLGTAYNEQFF.

CDR3 residues: CASSLGGSLVETQYF. The CDR3 nucleotides are TGTGCCAGCAGCTTAGGAGGATCATTAGTCGAGACCCAGTACTTC. The rearrangement uses TRBV7-9 and TRBJ2-5, with unresolved D. This CDR3 contains 15 residues. Germline CDR1 is SEHNR and CDR2 is FQNEAQ (reference sequence). Deletions cut 1 base from V and 5 bases from J, with 14 bases between.

The J gene is TRBJ1-3, the V gene TRBV30; D ambiguous. CDR3 size: 16 residues. Trimming removed 0 bases at V and 0 bases at J, with 12 bases between. Germline V gene data show CDR1 as GTSNPN and CDR2 as SVGIG (reference sequence). CDR3 residues: CAWSVAGTYSGNTIYF. Written as DNA, the CDR3 is TGTGCCTGGAGTGTTGCGGGTACCTACTCTGGAAACACCATATATTTT.

The rearrangement uses TRBV5-5 and TRBJ1-5, with D maybe TRBD1 (6 bases). Germline lookup yields CDR1 SGHKS and CDR2 YYEKEE (reference sequence). This CDR3 has 17 amino acids. The ends were cut back, 0 bases at V and 2 bases at J, with 15 bases in the middle. The CDR3 sequence: CASSLDGDTGGNQPQHF. DNA of the CDR3: TGTGCCAGCAGCTTGGACGGGGACACTGGGGGCAATCAGCCCCAGCATTTT. Together with reference TRBV5-5 and TRBJ1-5, the CDR3 gives the full variable domain: DAGVTQSPTHLIKTRGQQVTLRCSPISGHKSVSWYQQVLGQGPQFIFQYYEKEERGRGNFPDRFSARQFPNYSSELNVNALLLGDSALYLCASSLDGDTGGNQPQHFGDGTRLSIL.

The V gene is TRBV15, the J gene TRBJ2-1, with D possibly TRBD2 on 6 matching bases. The V gene's germline CDR1 is LNHNV and CDR2 YYDKDF (reference sequence). The CDR3 is 16 amino acids. The V and J ends lost 1 base and 1 base respectively, with 11 bases between them. The CDR3 sequence is CATSRVGSGSYNEQFF. In DNA, the CDR3 is TGTGCCACCAGCAGAGTCGGCAGCGGGTCCTACAATGAGCAGTTCTTC.

This chain connects TRBV5-1 to TRBJ1-4, with TRBD1 as a possible D gene (6 bases). The CDR3 has 15 residues. The germline gives CDR1 SGHRS, CDR2 YFSETQ. Trimming stripped 10 bases from V and 8 bases from J, with 24 bases between. In DNA form, the CDR3 reads TGCGCCCCAACATTCCGGACAGCTGAGAAGGAAAAACTGTTTTTT. This gives the protein CAPTFRTAEKEKLFF.

For this clone: Relative to the germline gene, one junction end is altered; a read error may explain this. This sequence joins TRBV7-2 and TRBJ2-1, with a weak D call TRBD1 (5 bases). The CDR3 sequence is 12 residues long. Germline V CDR1 and CDR2: SGHTA, FQGNSA. The CDR3: CASSLGVRERVF. The CDR3 nucleotides read TGTGCCAGCAGCTTAGGGGTCAGGGAAAGGGTCTTC.

This rearrangement joins TRBV19 to TRBJ1-6, with TRBD1 matching over 9 bases. The V gene's germline CDR1 is LNHDA and CDR2 SQIVND (reference sequence). V gave up 5 bases and J gave up 9 bases; unmatched junction bases: 8. The CDR3 is 15 amino acids. The CDR3 loop is CASSFDRGNGSPLHF. DNA of the CDR3: TGTGCCAGTAGTTTCGACAGGGGGAATGGTTCACCCCTCCACTTT. The complete variable domain, with remaining parts taken from reference TRBV19 and TRBJ1-6, reads DGGITQSPKYLFRKEGQNVTLSCEQNLNHDAMYWYRQDPGQGLRLIYYSQIVNDFQKGDIAEGYSVSREKKESFPLTVTSAQKNPTAFYLCASSFDRGNGSPLHFGNGTRLTVT.